This T cell receptor beta chain was identified in a study of cytomegalovirus exposure and HLA in healthy donors. Amplification used 60 Vbeta primers and 13 Jbeta primers. The method was immunoSEQ multiplex PCR; TCRdb's version includes in-frame clones alone and lacks a portion of them. The table records some 120,000 clones, about 10% of them present only once. V gave up 5 bases and J gave up 9 bases; unmatched junction bases: 6. The CDR3 covers 13 residues. Per germline, CDR1 SGHTA and CDR2 FQGNSA. This clone has a handful of counts. Sequenced material: PBMCs. This TCR derives from a woman aged 18-35 years in good health and CMV-seropositive. This sequence joins TRBV7-2 and TRBJ2-5; 10 bases match TRBD2. CDR3 amino acids: CASSETSGLAQYF. The CDR3, as DNA: TGTGCCAGCAGCGAGACTAGCGGGTTGGCCCAGTACTTC.